The 31 T cell receptor beta chains below come from one sample, sequenced in a study of human T cells and chemical hapten exposure. The library put unique molecular identifiers onto individual cDNA molecules. One entry per CDR3 protein results from TCRdb running MiXCR on the reads. The sample shows around 2,700 distinct CDR3 sequences, around 43% of them seen only once. Treatment here: therapeutic diphenylcyclopropenone sensitization with weekly scalp DPC. The sample in question was whole blood, obtained before DPC sensitization or 2, 6, or about 24 weeks after (not recorded which). These receptors came from an adult with alopecia areata. Some clones in this sample may be carry-over from other donors' samples. This table probably holds off-target reads from a library built for another chain.

In its sample, this clonotype was seen once. The chain combines TRBV7-2 with TRBJ2-7; D might be TRBD2 (5 bases). Trimming shortened V by 4 bases and J by 2 bases, and 9 bases separated the two germline ends. The CDR3 is 13 amino acids. The germline V gene encodes CDR1 SGHTA and CDR2 FQGNSA. The CDR3: CASSSQRTYEQYF. In DNA form, the CDR3 reads TGTGCCAGCAGCTCCCAGCGGACCTACGAGCAGTACTTC.

This clonotype was detected a few times. The V and J genes are TRBV28 and TRBJ2-2; D is possibly TRBD2 (5 bases). Germline lookup yields CDR1 MDHEN and CDR2 SYDVKM. Trimming shortened V by 6 bases and J by 1 base, and 18 bases separated the two germline ends. The CDR3 totals 17 residues. This CDR3 is CASRPWVERMNTGELFF. The CDR3 region has the DNA TGTGCCAGCAGGCCTTGGGTCGAGCGGATGAACACCGGGGAGCTGTTTTTT.

This sequence joins TRBV20-1 and TRBJ2-7; 12 bases are a match to TRBD1. The V gene's germline CDR1 is DFQATT and CDR2 SNEGSKA (reference sequence). The CDR3 covers 12 residues. CDR3 DNA: TGCAGCCCGGGACAGGGGGCGCAGGGGCAGTACTTC. Its protein is CSPGQGAQGQYF.

This rearrangement joins TRBV18 to TRBJ2-7; TRBD2 aligns across 7 bases. V trimming: 8 bases; J trimming: 2 bases; junction bases outside the gene matches: 6. Germline V gene lookup returns CDR1 KGHSH and CDR2 LQKENI. The CDR3 is 13 residues long. Here the CDR3 reads CASQPSGTYEQYF. CDR3 DNA: TGTGCCAGCCAACCGAGCGGGACCTACGAGCAGTACTTC.

The chain couples TRBV11-2 to TRBJ2-1; D gene ambiguous. CDR1 and CDR2 (germline): SGHAT, FQNNGV. Deletions cut 5 bases from V and 4 bases from J, with 6 bases between. This CDR3 is 12 amino acids long. The CDR3 reads CASSPQYNEQFF. CDR3 sequence (DNA): TGTGCCAGCAGCCCTCAATACAATGAGCAGTTCTTC.

This chain connects TRBV7-9 to TRBJ2-3, with D possibly matching TRBD2 (5 bases). CDR3 length: 14 amino acids. Germline CDR1 reads SEHNR; CDR2 reads FQNEAQ (reference sequence). Trimming took 4 bases from V and 5 from J, leaving 13 bases between them. The DNA for the CDR3 is TGTGCCAGCAGCTCCCGAGGGAGTGGAGATACGCAGTATTTT. The encoded protein is CASSSRGSGDTQYF.

V usage is TRBV29-1 and J usage is TRBJ2-6; no definite D call. V shed 4 bases and J shed 3 bases, with 4 bases lying between them. Germline V gene lookup returns CDR1 SQVTM and CDR2 ANQGSEA. This CDR3 is built from 12 residues. CDR3 protein: CSVVFGANVLTF. The CDR3 DNA sequence: TGCAGCGTTGTCTTTGGGGCCAACGTCCTGACTTTC.

The rearrangement links TRBV9 to TRBJ2-7, with TRBD2 as a possible D gene (5 bases). V shed 0 bases and J shed 3 bases, with 10 bases lying between them. CDR1 SGDLS and CDR2 YYNGEE come from the germline V gene. There are 14 residues in the CDR3. The CDR3 loop reads CASSVDRGNYEQYF. The CDR3 nucleotides read TGTGCCAGCAGCGTAGACCGAGGGAACTACGAGCAGTACTTC.

The chain joins TRBV27 to TRBJ2-7, with D unresolved. Germline CDR1 MNHEY, CDR2 SMNVEV (reference sequence). Trimming removed 7 bases from V and 4 bases from J, with 8 bases in between. This CDR3 is 11 amino acids long. The CDR3 here is CASTGDYEQYF. CDR3 DNA sequence: TGTGCCAGCACCGGAGATTACGAGCAGTACTTC.

The chain recombines TRBV7-9 with TRBJ2-3, with D possibly being TRBD1 (6 bases). This CDR3 is built from 13 residues. The germline gives CDR1 SEHNR, CDR2 FQNEAQ (reference sequence). V lost 5 bases and J lost 5, with 11 bases in between. The CDR3 DNA sequence: TGTGCCAGCAGCCTAATGACAGGAGATACGCAGTATTTT. Amino acids: CASSLMTGDTQYF. The entire variable domain, with the rest obtained from reference TRBV7-9 and TRBJ2-3, is as follows: DTGVSQNPRHKITKRGQNVTFRCDPISEHNRLYWYRQTLGQGPEFLTYFQNEAQLEKSRLLSDRFSAERPKGSFSTLEIQRTEQGDSAMYLCASSLMTGDTQYFGPGTRLTVL.

This clonotype was detected a few times. The chain links TRBV7-9 to TRBJ2-2; D gene ambiguous. The V end was cut by 7 bases, the J end by 5 bases, with 8 bases between. Germline assignment: CDR1 SEHNR and CDR2 FQNEAQ (reference sequence). This CDR3 is 12 amino acids long. The CDR3 DNA follows: TGTGCCAGCACCTCAAAGACCGGGGAGCTGTTTTTT. This sequence encodes CASTSKTGELFF.

The rearrangement uses TRBV9 and TRBJ2-1; TRBD2 matches 9 bases. Trimming cost V 7 bases and J 3 bases; bases outside gene matches: 5. CDR1 is SGDLS, CDR2 YYNGEE, per germline. There are 14 residues in the CDR3. The DNA for the CDR3 is TGTGCCAGCGGGGAGACTAGCGGCTACAATGAGCAGTTCTTC. Amino acids: CASGETSGYNEQFF. The variable domain in full, completed from reference TRBV9 and TRBJ2-1, reads DSGVTQTPKHLITATGQRVTLRCSPRSGDLSVYWYQQSLDQGLQFLIQYYNGEERAKGNILERFSAQQFPDLHSELNLSSLELGDSALYFCASGETSGYNEQFFGPGTRLTVL.

This clonotype has a handful of counts. The chain employs TRBV7-9 and TRBJ2-1; 7 bases align to TRBD2. The CDR3 has 17 amino acids. Per the germline V gene, CDR1 is SEHNR and CDR2 is FQNEAQ (reference sequence). V lost 5 bases and J lost 0; bases outside the gene matches: 10. CDR3 sequence: CASSEPPSGVSYNEQFF. CDR3 sequence (DNA): TGTGCCAGCAGCGAACCTCCTAGCGGAGTCTCCTACAATGAGCAGTTCTTC. Full variable domain (rest looked up from reference TRBV7-9 and TRBJ2-1): DTGVSQNPRHKITKRGQNVTFRCDPISEHNRLYWYRQTLGQGPEFLTYFQNEAQLEKSRLLSDRFSAERPKGSFSTLEIQRTEQGDSAMYLCASSEPPSGVSYNEQFFGPGTRLTVL.

Remarks on this clonotype: A read error is likely, as this CDR3 ends without the conserved phenylalanine or tryptophan. V is TRBV20-1 and J is TRBJ2-7, with 9 bases aligning to TRBD1. The CDR3 covers 12 residues. V was clipped by 4 bases and J by 6 bases; unmatched bases: 4. Per the germline V gene, CDR1 is DFQATT and CDR2 is SNEGSKA (reference sequence). CDR3: CSATGTGLEQYS. The CDR3 coding sequence is TGCAGTGCTACCGGGACAGGGCTCGAGCAGTACTCC.

The sample holds a few counts of this clonotype. The CDR3 nucleotides are TGCAGTGCTGAGCGACTAGCGAGCTCCTACAATGAGCAGTTCTTC. As protein: CSAERLASSYNEQFF. This chain links TRBV20-1 with TRBJ2-1, with 8 bases aligning to TRBD2. The CDR3 length is 15 residues. J was trimmed by 0 bases and V by 5 bases; bases with no gene match: 6. In germline, CDR1 is DFQATT, CDR2 SNEGSKA (reference sequence).

The DNA for the CDR3 is TGTGCCAGCAGCTTAACAGGGATAGGCACCCCCTACGAGCAGTACTTC. Protein: CASSLTGIGTPYEQYF. The chain couples TRBV7-8 to TRBJ2-7; possibly TRBD1 for D (6 bases). Germline assignment: CDR1 SGHVS and CDR2 FQNEAQ. Deletions cut 2 bases from V and 2 bases from J, with 16 bases between. There are 16 residues in the CDR3. Full variable domain (outside the CDR3, taken from reference TRBV7-8 and TRBJ2-7): GAGVSQSPRYKVAKRGQDVALRCDPISGHVSLFWYQQALGQGPEFLTYFQNEAQLDKSGLPSDRFFAERPEGSVSTLKIQRTQQEDSAVYLCASSLTGIGTPYEQYFGPGTRLTVT.

This rearrangement joins TRBV28 to TRBJ2-7; the D is unclear. CDR1 MDHEN and CDR2 SYDVKM come from the germline V gene. The V gene lost 6 bases and the J gene lost 6 bases, with 15 bases spanning the gap. The CDR3 contains 13 residues. In nucleotides, the CDR3 is TGTGCCAGCAGCCAACCCCCTGGTGGCGAGCAGTACTTC. This encodes CASSQPPGGEQYF.

V gene TRBV6-6 combines with J gene TRBJ2-1; 9 nucleotides line up with TRBD1. V lost 5 bases, J lost 3 bases, and 8 bases stayed unmatched. Germline-derived CDR1 and CDR2 are MNHNY and SVGAGI (reference sequence). The CDR3 extends over 16 amino acids. This CDR3 reads CASSTRTGVLYNEQFF. DNA for the CDR3: TGTGCCAGCAGTACCCGGACAGGGGTTCTCTACAATGAGCAGTTCTTC.

The chain couples TRBV20-1 to TRBJ2-5; D not resolved. This CDR3 has 13 residues. Germline V gene sequence: CDR1 DFQATT, CDR2 SNEGSKA (reference sequence). Trimming removed 4 bases at V and 4 bases at J, with 13 bases between. This CDR3 is CSATQRAGETQYF. In nucleotides, the CDR3 is TGCAGTGCTACCCAGCGAGCTGGAGAGACCCAGTACTTC.

This chain joins TRBV28 and TRBJ2-4; possibly TRBD2 for D (6 bases). Germline V lookup: CDR1 MDHEN, CDR2 SYDVKM. The ends were cut back, 4 bases at V and 7 bases at J, with 11 bases in the middle. This CDR3 is built from 13 residues. The CDR3 reads CASSSGLFNIQYF. The DNA for the CDR3 is TGTGCCAGCAGTTCGGGACTCTTTAACATTCAGTACTTC.

The rearrangement uses TRBV28 and TRBJ2-7; D gene unclear. The V gene lost 11 bases and the J gene lost 4 bases, with 18 bases spanning the gap. Germline CDR1 MDHEN, CDR2 SYDVKM. The CDR3 has 13 residues. CDR3 nucleotides: TGTGCCCACGGCCTTGGGCGGATATACGAGCAGTACTTC. It encodes CAHGLGRIYEQYF.

The chain couples TRBV10-3 to TRBJ2-7; TRBD1 matches at 8 bases. The CDR3 has 12 amino acids. The V segment lost 6 bases and the J segment 7 bases; nucleotides outside the gene matches: 5. Germline CDR1 and CDR2: ENHRY and SYGVKD. In DNA, the CDR3 is TGTGCCATCAGGGGACAGGCGGAGGAGCAGTACTTC. Protein product: CAIRGQAEEQYF.

V is TRBV7-2 and J is TRBJ2-3; 15 nucleotides match TRBD2. Germline V gives CDR1 SGHTA, CDR2 FQGNSA. The CDR3 length is 18 residues. With 5 bases clipped from V and 0 bases from J, the junction kept 6 bases outside the gene matches. The CDR3 loop is CASSPFGTSGRSTDTQYF. In DNA form, the CDR3 reads TGTGCCAGCAGCCCCTTCGGGACTAGCGGGAGGAGCACAGATACGCAGTATTTT.

V gene TRBV7-2 combines with J gene TRBJ2-7; TRBD2 matches at 7 bases. The length of the CDR3 is 18 residues. V lost 5 bases, J lost 2 bases, and 18 bases stayed unmatched. Germline V gene sequence: CDR1 SGHTA, CDR2 FQGNSA. CDR3 bases: TGTGCCAGCAGCGCCCGGATAGGGGCGGGAGTTAACGCCTACGAGCAGTACTTC. Amino acids: CASSARIGAGVNAYEQYF.

V usage is TRBV10-3 and J usage is TRBJ2-7, with a possible D match to TRBD2 (5 bases). The germline V and J ends were trimmed by 7 bases and 6 bases, with 13 bases remaining between them. The CDR3 has 12 residues. In germline, CDR1 is ENHRY, CDR2 SYGVKD. The CDR3 reads CAITEGIGEQYF. As DNA, the CDR3 is TGTGCCATCACCGAGGGTATTGGCGAGCAGTACTTC.

J is TRBJ2-1 and V is TRBV27; 9 bases are a match to TRBD1. Germline lookup yields CDR1 MNHEY and CDR2 SMNVEV (reference sequence). The CDR3 length is 15 residues. The J segment lost 2 bases and the V segment lost 6 bases, leaving 5 bases of the junction unmatched. DNA for the CDR3: TGTGCCAGCAGACAGGGGGCCCCACCCTACAATGAGCAGTTCTTC. It yields the protein CASRQGAPPYNEQFF.

In its sample, this clonotype was seen a few times. The chain employs TRBV7-9 and TRBJ2-1; D may be TRBD2 (6 bases). V lost 0 bases to trimming and J lost 2 bases, with 11 bases between them. Per the germline V gene, CDR1 is SEHNR and CDR2 is FQNEAQ (reference sequence). This CDR3 contains 16 residues. CDR3 loop: CASSLALAGTYNEQFF. DNA of the CDR3: TGTGCCAGCAGCTTAGCGCTCGCGGGAACCTACAATGAGCAGTTCTTC.

The chain combines TRBV28 with TRBJ2-1; 8 positions match TRBD1. With V trimmed by 4 bases and J by 8 bases, 10 bases remained unmatched. Germline-derived CDR1 and CDR2 are MDHEN and SYDVKM. This CDR3 comprises 15 residues. The CDR3 nucleotides are TGTGCCAGCAGTTCTCAACGGACAGGGACCGATGAGCAGTTCTTC. Translation: CASSSQRTGTDEQFF. The whole variable domain, remainder taken from reference TRBV28 and TRBJ2-1, is DVKVTQSSRYLVKRTGEKVFLECVQDMDHENMFWYRQDPGLGLRLIYFSYDVKMKEKGDIPEGYSVSREKKERFSLILESASTNQTSMYLCASSSQRTGTDEQFFGPGTRLTVL.

The chain employs TRBV6-2 or TRBV6-3 and TRBJ2-3; 7 nucleotides agree with TRBD2. The V and J ends lost 8 bases and 7 bases, in that order; junction bases with no gene match: 9. Germline V gene data show CDR1 as MNHEY and CDR2 as SVGEGT. The CDR3 length is 13 residues. The CDR3 loop reads CASGLVGPNTQYF. CDR3 bases: TGTGCCAGCGGACTAGTGGGTCCAAATACGCAGTATTTT.

The rearrangement links TRBV11-2 to TRBJ2-1, with D maybe TRBD2 (6 bases). The CDR3 has 15 amino acids. Germline loops: CDR1 SGHAT, CDR2 FQNNGV. V was shortened by 4 bases and J by 0 bases, with 10 bases between the two germline ends. The chain's CDR3 is CASSSGTPSYNEQFF. The CDR3 bases are TGTGCCAGCAGCTCCGGGACTCCCTCCTACAATGAGCAGTTCTTC.

The chain carries TRBV20-1 and TRBJ2-1; D is ambiguous. V gave up 0 bases and J gave up 2 bases, with 11 bases separating them. CDR1 and CDR2 from the germline V gene are DFQATT and SNEGSKA (reference sequence). The CDR3 contains 15 residues. The CDR3 nucleotides read TGCAGTGCTAGAGATAGCCGGAACACCTACAATGAGCAGTTCTTC. This encodes CSARDSRNTYNEQFF.